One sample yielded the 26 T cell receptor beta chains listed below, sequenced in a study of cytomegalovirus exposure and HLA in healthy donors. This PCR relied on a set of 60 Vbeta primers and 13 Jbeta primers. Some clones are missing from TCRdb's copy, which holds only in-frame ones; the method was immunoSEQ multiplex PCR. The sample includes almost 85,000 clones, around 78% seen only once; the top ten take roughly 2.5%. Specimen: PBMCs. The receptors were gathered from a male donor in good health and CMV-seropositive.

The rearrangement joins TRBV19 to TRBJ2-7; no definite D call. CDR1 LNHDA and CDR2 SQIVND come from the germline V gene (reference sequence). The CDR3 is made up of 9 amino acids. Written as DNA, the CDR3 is TGTGGGAGTTTTTACGAGCAGTACTTC. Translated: CGSFYEQYF.

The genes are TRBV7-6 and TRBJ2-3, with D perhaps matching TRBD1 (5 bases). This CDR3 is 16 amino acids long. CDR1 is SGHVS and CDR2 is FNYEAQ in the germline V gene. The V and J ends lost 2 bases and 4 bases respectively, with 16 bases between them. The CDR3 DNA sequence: TGTGCCAGCAGCTTATTGAGTGGGGCATTCGCAGATACGCAGTATTTT. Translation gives CASSLLSGAFADTQYF.

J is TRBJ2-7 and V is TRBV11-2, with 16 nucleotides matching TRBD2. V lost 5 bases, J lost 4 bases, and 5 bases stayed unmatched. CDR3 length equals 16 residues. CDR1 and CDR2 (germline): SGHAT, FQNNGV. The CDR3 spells CASSQGTSGREYEQYF. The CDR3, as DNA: TGTGCCAGCAGCCAAGGGACTAGCGGGAGGGAGTACGAGCAGTACTTC.

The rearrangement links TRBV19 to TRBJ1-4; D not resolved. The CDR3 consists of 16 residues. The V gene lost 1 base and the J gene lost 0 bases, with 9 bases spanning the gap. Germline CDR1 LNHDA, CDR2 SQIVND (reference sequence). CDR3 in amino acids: CASSIATSATNEKLFF. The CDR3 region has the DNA TGTGCCAGTAGTATAGCAACATCCGCAACTAATGAAAAACTGTTTTTT.

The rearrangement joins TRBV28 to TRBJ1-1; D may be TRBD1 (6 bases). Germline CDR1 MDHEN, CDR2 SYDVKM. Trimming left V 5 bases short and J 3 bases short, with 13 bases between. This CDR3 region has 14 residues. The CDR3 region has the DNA TGTGCCAGCAGTCCCCGCGACAGGTACACTGAAGCTTTCTTT. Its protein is CASSPRDRYTEAFF.

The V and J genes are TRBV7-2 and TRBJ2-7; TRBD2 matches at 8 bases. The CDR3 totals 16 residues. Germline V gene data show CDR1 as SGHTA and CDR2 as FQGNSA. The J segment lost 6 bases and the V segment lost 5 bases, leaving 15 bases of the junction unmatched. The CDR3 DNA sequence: TGTGCCAGCAGCCGTACTAGCGGAGGAGAGGTTCGCGAGCAGTACTTC. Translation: CASSRTSGGEVREQYF.

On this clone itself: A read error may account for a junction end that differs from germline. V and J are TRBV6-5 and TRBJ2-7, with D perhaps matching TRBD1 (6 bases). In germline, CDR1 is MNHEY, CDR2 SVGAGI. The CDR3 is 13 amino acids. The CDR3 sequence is CDSSYSRGSEQSF. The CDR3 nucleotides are TGTGACAGCAGTTACTCAAGGGGGTCGGAGCAGTCCTTC.

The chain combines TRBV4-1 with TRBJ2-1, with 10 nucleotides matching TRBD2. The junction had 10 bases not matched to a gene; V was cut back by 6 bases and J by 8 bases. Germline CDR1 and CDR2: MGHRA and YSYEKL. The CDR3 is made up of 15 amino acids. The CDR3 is CASRGTSARGDEQFF. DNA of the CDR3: TGCGCCAGCAGAGGGACTAGCGCGAGAGGAGATGAGCAGTTCTTC.

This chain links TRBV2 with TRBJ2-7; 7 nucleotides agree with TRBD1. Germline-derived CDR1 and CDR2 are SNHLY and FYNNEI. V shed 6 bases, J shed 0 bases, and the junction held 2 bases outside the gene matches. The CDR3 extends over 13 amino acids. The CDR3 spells CASSGDSSYEQYF. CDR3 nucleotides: TGTGCCAGCAGCGGGGACAGCTCCTACGAGCAGTACTTC.

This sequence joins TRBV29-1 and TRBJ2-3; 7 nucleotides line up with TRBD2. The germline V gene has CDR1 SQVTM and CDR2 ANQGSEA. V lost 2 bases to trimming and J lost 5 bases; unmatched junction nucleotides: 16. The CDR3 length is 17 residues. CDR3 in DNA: TGCAGCGTTGAAACGGGGCGGGAGTATCGTGTTCGAGATACGCAGTATTTT. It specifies CSVETGREYRVRDTQYF.

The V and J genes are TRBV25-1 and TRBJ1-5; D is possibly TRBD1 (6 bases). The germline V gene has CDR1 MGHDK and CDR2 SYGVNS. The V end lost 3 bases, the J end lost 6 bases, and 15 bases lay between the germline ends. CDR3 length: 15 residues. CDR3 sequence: CASSDGGLGTQPQHF. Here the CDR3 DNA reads TGTGCCAGCAGTGATGGGGGCCTTGGGACTCAGCCCCAGCATTTT.

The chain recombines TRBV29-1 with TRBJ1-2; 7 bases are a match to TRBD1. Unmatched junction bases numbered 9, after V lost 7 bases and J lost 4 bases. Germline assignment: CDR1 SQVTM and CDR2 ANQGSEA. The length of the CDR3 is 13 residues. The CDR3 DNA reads TGCAGCGCCAACAGGGACAGCGTCTATGGCTACACCTTC. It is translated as CSANRDSVYGYTF.

The CDR3 sequence is CASSPRTGRTDTQYF. CDR3 coding DNA: TGTGCCAGCAGCCCGAGGACAGGACGCACAGATACGCAGTATTTT. The chain couples TRBV7-6 to TRBJ2-3, with 7 bases that match TRBD1. Germline CDR1 is SGHVS and CDR2 is FNYEAQ. After removal of 5 bases from V and 1 base from J, the junction contained 6 bases not matched to a gene. CDR3 length: 15 amino acids.

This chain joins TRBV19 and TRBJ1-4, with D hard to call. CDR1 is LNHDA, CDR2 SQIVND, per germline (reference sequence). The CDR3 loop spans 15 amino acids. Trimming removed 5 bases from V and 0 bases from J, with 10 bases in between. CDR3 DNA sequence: TGTGCCAGTAGTCCGACGGGAGCAACTAATGAAAAACTGTTTTTT. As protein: CASSPTGATNEKLFF.

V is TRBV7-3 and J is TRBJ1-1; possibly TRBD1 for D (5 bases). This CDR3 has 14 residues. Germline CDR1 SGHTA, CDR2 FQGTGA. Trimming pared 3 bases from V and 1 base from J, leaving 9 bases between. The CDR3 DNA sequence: TGTGCCAGCAGCTTGGGGCGGTCGAACACTGAAGCTTTCTTT. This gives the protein CASSLGRSNTEAFF.

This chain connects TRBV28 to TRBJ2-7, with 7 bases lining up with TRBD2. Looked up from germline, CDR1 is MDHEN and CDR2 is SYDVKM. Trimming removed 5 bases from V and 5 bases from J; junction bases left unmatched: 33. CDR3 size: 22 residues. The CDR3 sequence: CASSNAFGGRRESVSRGHEQYF. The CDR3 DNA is TGTGCCAGCAGTAACGCCTTCGGGGGAAGGCGGGAGTCAGTGTCGCGTGGCCACGAGCAGTACTTC.

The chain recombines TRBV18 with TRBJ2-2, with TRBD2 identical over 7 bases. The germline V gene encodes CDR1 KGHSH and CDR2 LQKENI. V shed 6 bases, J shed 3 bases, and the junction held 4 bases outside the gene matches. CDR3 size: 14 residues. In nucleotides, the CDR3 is TGTGCCAGCTCGGCGGGAGTTGACACCGGGGAGCTGTTTTTT. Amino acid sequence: CASSAGVDTGELFF.

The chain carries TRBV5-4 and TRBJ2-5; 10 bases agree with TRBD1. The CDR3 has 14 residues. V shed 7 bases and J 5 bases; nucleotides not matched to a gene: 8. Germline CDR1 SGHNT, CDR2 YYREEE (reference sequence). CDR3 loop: CASVETGGFETQYF. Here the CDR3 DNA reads TGTGCCAGCGTAGAGACAGGGGGCTTCGAGACCCAGTACTTC.

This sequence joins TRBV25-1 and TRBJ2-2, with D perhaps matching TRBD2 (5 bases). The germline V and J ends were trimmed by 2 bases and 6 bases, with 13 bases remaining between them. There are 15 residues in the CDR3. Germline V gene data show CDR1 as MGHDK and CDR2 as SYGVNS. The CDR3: CASSELSLAAGELFF. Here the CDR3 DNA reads TGTGCCAGCAGTGAACTAAGTCTAGCCGCCGGGGAGCTGTTTTTT.

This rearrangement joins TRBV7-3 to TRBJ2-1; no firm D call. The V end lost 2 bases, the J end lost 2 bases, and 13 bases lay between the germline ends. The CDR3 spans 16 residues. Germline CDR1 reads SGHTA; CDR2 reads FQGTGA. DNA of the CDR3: TGTGCCAGCAGCTTATCGGGTAGCCGGGCCTACAATGAGCAGTTCTTC. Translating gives CASSLSGSRAYNEQFF.

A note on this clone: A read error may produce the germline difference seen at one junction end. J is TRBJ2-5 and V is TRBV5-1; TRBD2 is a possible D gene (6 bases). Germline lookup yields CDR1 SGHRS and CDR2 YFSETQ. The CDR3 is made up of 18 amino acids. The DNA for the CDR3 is TGCGCCATCAGCCCGTTGGTCGGTGTTAGCGGAGGGACGGAGACCCAGTACTTC. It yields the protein CAISPLVGVSGGTETQYF.

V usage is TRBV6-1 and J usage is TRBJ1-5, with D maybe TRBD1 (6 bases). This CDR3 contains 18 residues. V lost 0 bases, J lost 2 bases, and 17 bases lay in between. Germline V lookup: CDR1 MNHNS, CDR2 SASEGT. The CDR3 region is CASSEARGAGRGNQPQHF. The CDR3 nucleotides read TGTGCCAGCAGTGAAGCCCGGGGGGCCGGACGGGGCAATCAGCCCCAGCATTTT.

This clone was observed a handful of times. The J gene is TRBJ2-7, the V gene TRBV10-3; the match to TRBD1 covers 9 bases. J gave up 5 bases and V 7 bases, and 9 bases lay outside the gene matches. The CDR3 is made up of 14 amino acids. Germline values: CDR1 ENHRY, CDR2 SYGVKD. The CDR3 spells CAINNRDRDNEQYF. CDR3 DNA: TGTGCCATCAACAACCGGGACAGGGACAACGAGCAGTACTTC.

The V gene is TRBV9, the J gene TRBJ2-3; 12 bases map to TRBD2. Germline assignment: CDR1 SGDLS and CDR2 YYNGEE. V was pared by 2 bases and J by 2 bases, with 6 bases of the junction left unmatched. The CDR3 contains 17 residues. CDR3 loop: CASSVDSSGRATDTQYF. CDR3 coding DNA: TGTGCCAGCAGCGTCGACTCTAGCGGGAGGGCCACAGATACGCAGTATTTT.

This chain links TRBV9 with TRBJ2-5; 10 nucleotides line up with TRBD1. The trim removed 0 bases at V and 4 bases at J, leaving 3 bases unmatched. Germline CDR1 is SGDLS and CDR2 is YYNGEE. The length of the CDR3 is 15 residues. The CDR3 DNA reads TGTGCCAGCAGCGTAGGAAGGACAGGGGGAGAGACCCAGTACTTC. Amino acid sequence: CASSVGRTGGETQYF.

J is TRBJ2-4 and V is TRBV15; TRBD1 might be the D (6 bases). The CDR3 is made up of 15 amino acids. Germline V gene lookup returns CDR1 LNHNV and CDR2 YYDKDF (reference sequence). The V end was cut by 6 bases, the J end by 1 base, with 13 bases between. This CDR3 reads CATRLGQPAKNIQYF. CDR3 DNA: TGTGCCACCAGGTTGGGACAACCCGCCAAAAACATTCAGTACTTC. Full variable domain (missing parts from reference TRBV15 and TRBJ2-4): DAMVIQNPRYQVTQFGKPVTLSCSQTLNHNVMYWYQQKSSQAPKLLFHYYDKDFNNEADTPDNFQSRRPNTSFCFLDIRSPGLGDTAMYLCATRLGQPAKNIQYFGAGTRLSVL.